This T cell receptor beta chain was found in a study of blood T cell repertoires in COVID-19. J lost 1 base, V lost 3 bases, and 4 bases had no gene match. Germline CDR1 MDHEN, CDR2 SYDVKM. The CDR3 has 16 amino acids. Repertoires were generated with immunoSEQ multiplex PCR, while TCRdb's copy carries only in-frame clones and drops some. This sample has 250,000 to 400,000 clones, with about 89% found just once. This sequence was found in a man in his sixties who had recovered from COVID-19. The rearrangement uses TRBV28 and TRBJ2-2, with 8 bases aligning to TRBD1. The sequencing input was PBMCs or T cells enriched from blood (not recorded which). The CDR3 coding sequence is TGTGCCAGCAGTTTCCAGGGGGCTCGGAACACCGGGGAGCTGTTTTTT. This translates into CASSFQGARNTGELFF. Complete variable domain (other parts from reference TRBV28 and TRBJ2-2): DVKVTQSSRYLVKRTGEKVFLECVQDMDHENMFWYRQDPGLGLRLIYFSYDVKMKEKGDIPEGYSVSREKKERFSLILESASTNQTSMYLCASSFQGARNTGELFFGEGSRLTVL.